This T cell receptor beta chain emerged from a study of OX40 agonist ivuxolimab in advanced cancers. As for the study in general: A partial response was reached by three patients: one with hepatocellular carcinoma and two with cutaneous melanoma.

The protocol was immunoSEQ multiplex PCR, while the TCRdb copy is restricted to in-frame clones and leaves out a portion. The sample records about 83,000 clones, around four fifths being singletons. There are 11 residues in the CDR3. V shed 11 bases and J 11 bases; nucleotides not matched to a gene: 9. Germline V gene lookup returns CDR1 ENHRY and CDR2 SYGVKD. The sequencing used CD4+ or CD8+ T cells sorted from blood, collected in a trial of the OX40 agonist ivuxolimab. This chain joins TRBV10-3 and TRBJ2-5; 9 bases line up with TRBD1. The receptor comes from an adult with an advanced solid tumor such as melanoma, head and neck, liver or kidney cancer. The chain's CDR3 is CAARQGGEQYF. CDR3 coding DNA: TGTGCCGCCCGACAGGGGGGTGAGCAGTACTTC.